The 20 T cell receptor beta chains reported below all come from one sample, sequenced in a study of T-cell memory formation after mild COVID-19. One entry per CDR3 protein, called by TCRdb with MiXCR from the 5' RACE reads. The sample has 55,000 to 75,000 distinct CDR3 sequences, around 30% seen once. The source material was PBMCs or a T cell subset sorted from them (not recorded which). All receptors derive from a young man who had mild COVID-19 (a few samples of this study predate the infection). Cell type and time point are not known.

The J gene is TRBJ2-2, the V gene TRBV20-1, with D possibly being TRBD2 (5 bases). CDR3 length: 13 residues. V was cut by 5 bases and J by 1 base, with 8 bases left in between. CDR1 DFQATT and CDR2 SNEGSKA come from the germline V gene (reference sequence). The CDR3 reads CSAEAVNTGELFF. CDR3 DNA sequence: TGCAGTGCTGAAGCGGTGAACACCGGGGAGCTGTTTTTT.

This clonotype has more than one count but fewer than ten. This chain connects TRBV15 to TRBJ1-1; the D gene is possibly TRBD1 (5 bases). The ends were cut back, 8 bases at V and 1 base at J, with 11 bases in the middle. Germline V CDR1 and CDR2: LNHNV, YYDKDF (reference sequence). The CDR3 runs to 13 residues. The CDR3 loop is CATQSTGNTEAFF. The CDR3 nucleotides read TGTGCCACCCAATCCACAGGGAACACTGAAGCTTTCTTT.

This clonotype was found a few times. This chain joins TRBV6-2 or TRBV6-3 and TRBJ2-3; either TRBD1 or TRBD2 may fit D (6 bases each). CDR1 is MNHEY, CDR2 SVGEGT, per germline. V lost 2 bases and J lost 8, with 11 bases in between. The length of the CDR3 is 13 residues. CDR3 in amino acids: CASSYSSGATQYF. The CDR3 nucleotides read TGTGCCAGCAGTTACAGTTCGGGGGCTACGCAGTATTTT.

This clonotype was observed a few times. The V call is TRBV7-9, the J call TRBJ2-2; D is possibly TRBD1 (5 bases). V gave up 8 bases and J gave up 4 bases, with 14 bases separating them. The germline CDR1 and CDR2 sequences are SEHNR and FQNEAQ (reference sequence). This CDR3 is built from 14 residues. CDR3 sequence: CASPTWGGTGELFF. In nucleotides, the CDR3 is TGTGCCAGCCCAACTTGGGGCGGCACCGGGGAGCTGTTTTTT.

This clonotype has a handful of counts. This chain links TRBV5-1 with TRBJ2-7, with 12 bases lining up with TRBD2. V dropped 5 bases and J dropped 3; count of bases not matched to a gene: 3. The CDR3 is made up of 14 amino acids. Per germline, CDR1 SGHRS and CDR2 YFSETQ. The CDR3 protein is CASRLAGGHYEQYF. DNA of the CDR3: TGCGCCAGCAGACTAGCGGGGGGCCACTACGAGCAGTACTTC. The variable domain in full, completed from reference TRBV5-1 and TRBJ2-7, reads KAGVTQTPRYLIKTRGQQVTLSCSPISGHRSVSWYQQTPGQGLQFLFEYFSETQRNKGNFPGRFSGRQFSNSRSEMNVSTLELGDSALYLCASRLAGGHYEQYFGPGTRLTVT.

By sample share, this clonotype is medium-sized. The V gene is TRBV7-8, the J gene TRBJ2-1, with D maybe TRBD2 (5 bases). Trimming left V 5 bases short and J 5 bases short, with 10 bases between. CDR1 SGHVS and CDR2 FQNEAQ come from the germline V gene. The CDR3 is 13 residues long. CDR3 residues: CASSPDSHNEQFF. The CDR3 region has the DNA TGTGCCAGCAGCCCGGACTCACACAATGAGCAGTTCTTC.

There are a few counts of this clonotype. The chain employs TRBV5-6 and TRBJ2-7; D gene unclear. Trimming pared 4 bases from V and 0 bases from J, leaving 8 bases between. The germline V gene encodes CDR1 SGHDT and CDR2 YYEEEE. The CDR3 sequence is 13 residues long. The CDR3: CASSGVDSYEQYV. The CDR3 DNA follows: TGTGCCAGCAGCGGGGTAGACTCCTACGAGCAGTACGTC.

This chain joins TRBV5-1 and TRBJ1-1; D is ambiguous. The ends were cut back, 6 bases at V and 6 bases at J, with 15 bases in the middle. The germline V gene encodes CDR1 SGHRS and CDR2 YFSETQ. The length of the CDR3 is 13 residues. The CDR3 loop reads CASTGGFGSEAFF. The CDR3 DNA reads TGCGCCAGCACCGGAGGGTTTGGGTCTGAAGCTTTCTTT.

V is TRBV4-1 and J is TRBJ1-1; 7 bases fit TRBD1. The CDR3 sequence is 13 residues long. Germline V lookup: CDR1 MGHRA, CDR2 YSYEKL. The junction had 5 bases not matched to a gene; V was cut back by 4 bases and J by 6 bases. The CDR3 here is CASSRTGESEAFF. CDR3 sequence (DNA): TGCGCCAGCAGCCGAACAGGGGAGTCTGAAGCTTTCTTT.

J is TRBJ2-1 and V is TRBV6-2 or TRBV6-3, with 9 bases that match TRBD1. This CDR3 contains 15 residues. Germline CDR1 is MNHEY and CDR2 is SVGEGT. V lost 6 bases and J lost 7; bases outside the gene matches: 10. The DNA for the CDR3 is TGTGCCAGCAGCCATTGGACAGGGGAGGGGAATGAGCAGTTCTTC. This gives the protein CASSHWTGEGNEQFF.

Only a few counts were recorded for this clonotype. The rearrangement links TRBV12-3 or TRBV12-4 to TRBJ2-7, with D perhaps assigned TRBD1 or TRBD2 (5 bases each). Trimming took 5 bases from V and 3 from J, leaving 11 bases between them. There are 13 residues in the CDR3. CDR3 DNA: TGTGCCAGCAGTCCCGGGACCGACTACGAGCAGTACGTC. The encoded protein is CASSPGTDYEQYV.

V gene TRBV7-3 combines with J gene TRBJ2-3, with TRBD1 matching 10 bases. Trimming removed 2 bases from V and 0 bases from J; junction bases left unmatched: 5. Per germline, CDR1 SGHTA and CDR2 FQGTGA. The CDR3 spans 17 residues. This CDR3 is CASSLGDRGSSTDTQYF. CDR3 nucleotides: TGTGCCAGCAGCTTAGGGGACAGGGGCTCTAGCACAGATACGCAGTATTTT. The whole variable domain, remainder taken from reference TRBV7-3 and TRBJ2-3, is GAGVSQTPSNKVTEKGKYVELRCDPISGHTALYWYRQSLGQGPEFLIYFQGTGAADDSGLPNDRFFAVRPEGSVSTLKIQRTERGDSAVYLCASSLGDRGSSTDTQYFGPGTRLTVL.

For the CDR3, the DNA is TGTGCCAGCAGCCCCACAGGGAGCTATGGCTACACCTTC. Protein sequence: CASSPTGSYGYTF. This rearrangement joins TRBV7-6 to TRBJ1-2; weak D call: TRBD1 (6 bases). V lost 5 bases and J lost 4, with 11 bases in between. The germline V gene has CDR1 SGHVS and CDR2 FNYEAQ. The CDR3 runs to 13 residues.

The chain uses TRBV4-3 and TRBJ2-3; 10 positions match TRBD2. From germline, CDR1 is LGHNA and CDR2 YSLEER. With V trimmed by 0 bases and J by 4 bases, 7 bases remained unmatched. The CDR3 totals 17 residues. The CDR3 loop is CASSQDQRGGFPDTQYF. DNA of the CDR3: TGCGCCAGCAGCCAAGATCAGCGGGGGGGTTTCCCAGATACGCAGTATTTT.

The chain combines TRBV5-1 with TRBJ2-7; D ambiguous. The germline gives CDR1 SGHRS, CDR2 YFSETQ. The CDR3 covers 14 residues. Trimming stripped 0 bases from V and 4 bases from J, with 11 bases between. The CDR3 spells CASSLDGPRYEQYF. The CDR3 DNA reads as TGCGCCAGCAGCTTGGATGGGCCGCGGTACGAGCAGTACTTC. Combining the CDR3 with reference TRBV5-1 and TRBJ2-7 gives the whole variable domain KAGVTQTPRYLIKTRGQQVTLSCSPISGHRSVSWYQQTPGQGLQFLFEYFSETQRNKGNFPGRFSGRQFSNSRSEMNVSTLELGDSALYLCASSLDGPRYEQYFGPGTRLTVT.

The chain combines TRBV12-3 or TRBV12-4 with TRBJ2-7; unclear D gene. There are 13 residues in the CDR3. Trimming removed 7 bases at V and 3 bases at J, with 13 bases between. This chain's CDR3 is CASTEANRYEQYF. The DNA for the CDR3 is TGTGCCAGCACCGAGGCTAACCGCTACGAGCAGTACTTC.

CDR3 protein: CASSRVVGELFF. The CDR3 DNA reads as TGTGCCAGCTCCCGGGTCGTCGGGGAGCTGTTTTTT. This chain links TRBV7-2 with TRBJ2-2; D is undetermined. Trimming stripped 8 bases from V and 7 bases from J, with 11 bases between. The germline V gene encodes CDR1 SGHTA and CDR2 FQGNSA. This CDR3 has 12 residues.

The V call is TRBV6-6, the J call TRBJ2-1, with a tentative D call TRBD1 (6 bases). The CDR3 covers 13 residues. Germline CDR1 MNHNY, CDR2 SVGAGI (reference sequence). Trimming removed 2 bases at V and 8 bases at J, with 10 bases between. CDR3 sequence reads: CASSYGQYHEQFF. DNA of the CDR3: TGTGCCAGCAGTTACGGACAGTACCATGAGCAGTTCTTC.

CDR3 nucleotides: TGTGCCAGCAGCCCCTTCACAGGGGGCGCCACTGAAGCTTTCTTT. Amino acid sequence: CASSPFTGGATEAFF. The V call is TRBV7-9, the J call TRBJ1-1, with 9 bases matching TRBD1. Unmatched junction bases numbered 8, after V lost 5 bases and J lost 4 bases. Germline V lookup: CDR1 SEHNR, CDR2 FQNEAQ (reference sequence). This CDR3 comprises 15 residues.

The V and J genes are TRBV6-6 and TRBJ2-7; 8 bases fit TRBD1. The germline CDR1 and CDR2 sequences are MNHNY and SVGAGI (reference sequence). V shed 0 bases, J shed 6 bases, and the junction held 10 bases outside the gene matches. The CDR3 consists of 16 residues. The CDR3 sequence is CASSYSLVQGGSEQYF. DNA for the CDR3: TGTGCCAGCAGTTACTCGTTGGTACAGGGGGGTAGCGAGCAGTACTTC.